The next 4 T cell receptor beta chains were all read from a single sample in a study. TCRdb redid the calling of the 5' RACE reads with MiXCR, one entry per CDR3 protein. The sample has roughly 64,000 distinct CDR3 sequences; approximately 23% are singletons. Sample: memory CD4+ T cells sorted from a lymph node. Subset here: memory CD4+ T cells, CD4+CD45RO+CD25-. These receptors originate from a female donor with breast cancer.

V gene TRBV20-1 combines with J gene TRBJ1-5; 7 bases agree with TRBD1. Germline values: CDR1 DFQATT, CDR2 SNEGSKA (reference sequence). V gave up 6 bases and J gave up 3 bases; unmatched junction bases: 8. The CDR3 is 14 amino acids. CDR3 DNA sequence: TGCAGTGCCACATCGGACAGGCTCAATCAGCCCCAGCATTTT. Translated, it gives CSATSDRLNQPQHF.

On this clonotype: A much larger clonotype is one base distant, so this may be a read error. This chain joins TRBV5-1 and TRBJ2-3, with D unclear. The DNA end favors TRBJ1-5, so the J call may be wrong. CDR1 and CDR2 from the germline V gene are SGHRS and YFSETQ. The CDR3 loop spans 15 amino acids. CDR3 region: CASSPGLASTDTQHF. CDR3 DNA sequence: TGCGCCAGCAGCCCCGGACTAGCAAGCACAGATACGCAGCATTTT.

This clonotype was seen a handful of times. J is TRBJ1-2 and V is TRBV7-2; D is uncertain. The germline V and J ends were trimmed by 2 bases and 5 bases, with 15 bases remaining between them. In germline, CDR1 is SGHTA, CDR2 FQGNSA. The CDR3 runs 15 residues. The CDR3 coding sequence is TGTGCCAGCAGCTTACAGGAGGGCAGTCCTTATGGCTACACCTTC. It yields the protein CASSLQEGSPYGYTF.

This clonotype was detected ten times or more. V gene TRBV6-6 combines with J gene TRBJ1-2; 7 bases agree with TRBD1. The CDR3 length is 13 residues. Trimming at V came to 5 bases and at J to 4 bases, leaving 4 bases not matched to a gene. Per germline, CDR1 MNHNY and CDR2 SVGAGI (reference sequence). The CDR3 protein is CASSPRTGYGYTF. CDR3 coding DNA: TGTGCCAGCAGTCCGCGGACAGGCTATGGCTACACCTTC.